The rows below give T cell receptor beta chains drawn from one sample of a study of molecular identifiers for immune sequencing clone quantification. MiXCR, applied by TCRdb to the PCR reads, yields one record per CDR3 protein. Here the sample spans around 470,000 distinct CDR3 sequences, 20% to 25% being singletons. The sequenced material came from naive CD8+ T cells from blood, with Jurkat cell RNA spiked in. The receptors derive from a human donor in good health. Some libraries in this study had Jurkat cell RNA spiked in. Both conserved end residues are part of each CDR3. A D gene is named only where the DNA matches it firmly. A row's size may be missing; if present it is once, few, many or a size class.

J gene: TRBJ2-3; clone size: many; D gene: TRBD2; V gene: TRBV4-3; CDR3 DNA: TGCGCCAGCAGCCAAGATAAGAGCGGGGCAGTAGATACGCAGTATTTT; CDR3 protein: CASSQDKSGAVDTQYF
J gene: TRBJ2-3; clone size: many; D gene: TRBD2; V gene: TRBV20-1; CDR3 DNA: TGCAGTGCTCAACCCCGTTTGGGACTAGCGGGACAGCTTCGGCCAGATACGCAGTATTTT; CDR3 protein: CSAQPRLGLAGQLRPDTQYF
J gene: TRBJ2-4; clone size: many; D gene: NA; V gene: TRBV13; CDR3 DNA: TGTGCCAGCAGCCGCGGGACCCCAAACATTCAGTACTTC; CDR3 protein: CASSRGTPNIQYF
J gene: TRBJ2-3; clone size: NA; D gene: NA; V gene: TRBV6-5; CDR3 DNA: TGTGCCAGCAGTCCGATGAGGGGGGGAGGCACAGATACGCAGTATTTT; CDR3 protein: CASSPMRGGGTDTQYF
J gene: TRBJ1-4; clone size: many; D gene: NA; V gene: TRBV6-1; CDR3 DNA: TGTGCCAGCAGTGAAGCAGTAATCGCCGGTGAAAAACTGTTTTTT; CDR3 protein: CASSEAVIAGEKLFF
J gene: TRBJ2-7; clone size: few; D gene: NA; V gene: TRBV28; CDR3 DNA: TGTGCCAGCAGGCAAGGGGGGTTCCCCTACGAGCAGTACTTC; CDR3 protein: CASRQGGFPYEQYF
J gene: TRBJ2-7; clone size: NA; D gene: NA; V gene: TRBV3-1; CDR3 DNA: TGTGCCAGCAGCCAAGATGTTCACAGCAACACCTACGAGCAGTACTTC; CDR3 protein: CASSQDVHSNTYEQYF
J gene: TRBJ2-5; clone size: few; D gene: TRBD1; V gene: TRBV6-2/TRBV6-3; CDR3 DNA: TGTGCCAGCAGTGGGACAGTCGCCACCCAGTACTTC; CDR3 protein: CASSGTVATQYF
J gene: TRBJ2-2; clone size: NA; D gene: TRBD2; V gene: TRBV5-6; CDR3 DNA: TGTGCCAGCAGCATTGGACTAGCAACGAGGACCGGGGAGCTGTTTTTT; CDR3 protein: CASSIGLATRTGELFF
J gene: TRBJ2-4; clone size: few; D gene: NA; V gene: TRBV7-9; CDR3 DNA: TGTGCCAGCAGCTCCTCCGGGGGGCTTATCCCCCAGGACATTCAGTACTTC; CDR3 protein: CASSSSGGLIPQDIQYF
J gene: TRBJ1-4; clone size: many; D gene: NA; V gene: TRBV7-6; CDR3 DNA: TGTGCCAGCAGCTTACCAGGGGCAGAAAAACTGTTTTTT; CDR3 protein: CASSLPGAEKLFF
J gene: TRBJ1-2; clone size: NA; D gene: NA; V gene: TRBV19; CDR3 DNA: TGTGCCAGTTCCCCCGGGACGTTCTATGGCTACACCTTC; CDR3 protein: CASSPGTFYGYTF
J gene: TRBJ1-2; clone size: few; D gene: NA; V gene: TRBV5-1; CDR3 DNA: TGCGCCAGCAGTACTGGACAGAATTCTTTATATGGCTACACCTTC; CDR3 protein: CASSTGQNSLYGYTF
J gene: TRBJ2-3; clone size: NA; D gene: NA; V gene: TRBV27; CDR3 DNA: TGTGCCAGCAGTTGGGGACCTAGCACAGATACGCAGTATTTT; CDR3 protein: CASSWGPSTDTQYF
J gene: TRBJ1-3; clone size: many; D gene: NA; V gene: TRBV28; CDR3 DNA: TGTGCCAGCAGTCAGGGAGGGGACGGAAACACCATATATTTT; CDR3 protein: CASSQGGDGNTIYF
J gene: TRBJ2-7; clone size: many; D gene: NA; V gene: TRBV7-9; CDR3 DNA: TGTGCCAGCAGCACAGGAACAGCGCCCCACGAGCAGTACTTC; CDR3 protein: CASSTGTAPHEQYF
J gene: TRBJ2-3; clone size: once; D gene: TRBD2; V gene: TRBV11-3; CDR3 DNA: TGTGCCAGCAGCTCTGGACTAGCGGGGCACAGCACAGATACGCAGTATTTT; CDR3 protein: CASSSGLAGHSTDTQYF
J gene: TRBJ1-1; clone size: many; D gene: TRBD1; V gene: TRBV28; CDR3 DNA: TGTGCCAGCAGTTTATGGGTCACCCCCCCAGGGGGGAACACTGAAGCTTTCTTT; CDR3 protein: CASSLWVTPPGGNTEAFF
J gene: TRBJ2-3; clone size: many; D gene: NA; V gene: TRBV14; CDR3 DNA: TGTGCCAGCAGCCAAGTCCCAACTGGGGCAGATACGCAGTATTTT; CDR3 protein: CASSQVPTGADTQYF
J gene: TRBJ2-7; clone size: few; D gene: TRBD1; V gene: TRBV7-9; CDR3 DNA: TGTGCCAGCAGCGTCCCGGGACAGGGCTCCTACGAGCAGTACTTC; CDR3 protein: CASSVPGQGSYEQYF
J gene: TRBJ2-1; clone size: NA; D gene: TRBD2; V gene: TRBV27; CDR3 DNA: TGTGCCAGCAGTGCTTCTAGCGGGAGGGCCATGAATGAGCAGTTCTTC; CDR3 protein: CASSASSGRAMNEQFF
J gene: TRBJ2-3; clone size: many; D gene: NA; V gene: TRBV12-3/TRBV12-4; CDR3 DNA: TGTGCCAGCAGTGACGGCACAGATACGCAGTATTTT; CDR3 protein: CASSDGTDTQYF
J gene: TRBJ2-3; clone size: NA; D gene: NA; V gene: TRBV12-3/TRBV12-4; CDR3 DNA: TGTGCCAGCATTGCCCGGGGAACACCCACAGATACGCAGTATTTT; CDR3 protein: CASIARGTPTDTQYF
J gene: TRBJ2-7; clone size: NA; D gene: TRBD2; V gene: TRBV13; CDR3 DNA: TGTGCCAGCAGCTTAGGTAGCGGGAGGGCCGGGTACGAGCAGTACTTC; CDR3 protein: CASSLGSGRAGYEQYF
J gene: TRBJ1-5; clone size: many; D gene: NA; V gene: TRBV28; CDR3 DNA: TGTGCCAGCAGTTTACTTGGGCAGGGTACTTTAAGTCAGCCCCAGCATTTT; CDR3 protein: CASSLLGQGTLSQPQHF
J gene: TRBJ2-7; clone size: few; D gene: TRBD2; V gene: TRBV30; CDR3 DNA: TGTGCCTGGAGTTCCAGAGCGGGAATCTACGAGCAGTACTTC; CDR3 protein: CAWSSRAGIYEQYF
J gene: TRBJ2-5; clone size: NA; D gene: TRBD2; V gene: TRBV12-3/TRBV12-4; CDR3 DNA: TGTGCCAGCAGCCTGACTAGCGGGATCGGGGAGACCCAGTACTTC; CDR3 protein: CASSLTSGIGETQYF
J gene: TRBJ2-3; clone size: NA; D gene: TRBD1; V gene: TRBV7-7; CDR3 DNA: TGTGCCAGCAGCTTAGGTGTGGTTGTAGGGGGCGATACGCAGTATTTT; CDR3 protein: CASSLGVVVGGDTQYF
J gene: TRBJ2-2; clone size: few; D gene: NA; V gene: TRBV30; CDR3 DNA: TGTGCCTGGGGAACGGGGACTTTTAGCGGGGAGCTGTTTTTT; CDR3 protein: CAWGTGTFSGELFF
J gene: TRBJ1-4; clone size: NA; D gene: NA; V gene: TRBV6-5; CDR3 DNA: TGTGCCAGAAGCCAGTACAGGGTCGGTAATGAAAAACTGTTTTTT; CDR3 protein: CARSQYRVGNEKLFF
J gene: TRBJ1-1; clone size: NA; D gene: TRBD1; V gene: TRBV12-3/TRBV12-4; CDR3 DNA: TGTGCCAGCGGAAATCAGGGGGCGATTCCTGAAGCTTTCTTT; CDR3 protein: CASGNQGAIPEAFF
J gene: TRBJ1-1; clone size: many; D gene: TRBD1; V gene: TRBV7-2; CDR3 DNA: TGTGCCAGCAGCGTAAAACAGGGGAATTTGAGAGAAGCTTTCTTT; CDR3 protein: CASSVKQGNLREAFF
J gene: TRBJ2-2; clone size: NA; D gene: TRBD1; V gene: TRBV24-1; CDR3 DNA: TGTGCCACCAGTGACGGACAGGGGGCCGGGGAGCTGTTTTTT; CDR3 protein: CATSDGQGAGELFF
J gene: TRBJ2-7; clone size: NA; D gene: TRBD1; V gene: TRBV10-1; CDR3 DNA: TGCGCCAGCAGTGAGTCGACAGGGGGTGAGCAGTACTTC; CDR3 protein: CASSESTGGEQYF
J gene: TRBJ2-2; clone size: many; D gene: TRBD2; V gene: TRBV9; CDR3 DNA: TGTGCCAGCAGCAGGCGACTAGCGGGGGGGCCGAGAACCGGGGAGCTGTTTTTT; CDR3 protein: CASSRRLAGGPRTGELFF
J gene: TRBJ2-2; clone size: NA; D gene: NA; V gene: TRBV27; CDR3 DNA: TGTGCCAGTGGCTGGGCCTTCGAGCTGGTTTTT; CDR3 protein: CASGWAFELVF
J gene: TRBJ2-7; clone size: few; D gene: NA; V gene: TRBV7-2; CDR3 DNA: TGTGCCAGCGGCTTAGGGTCCTACGAGCAGTACTTC; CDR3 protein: CASGLGSYEQYF
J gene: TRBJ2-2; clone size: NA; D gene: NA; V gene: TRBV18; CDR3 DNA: TGTGCCAGCTCACCCTTGGCGACTGCCTACAGCCGGGAGCTGTTTTTT; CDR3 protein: CASSPLATAYSRELFF
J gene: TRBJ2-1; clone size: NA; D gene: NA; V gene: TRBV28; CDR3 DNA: TGTGCCAGCAGTGCCCGGACCGGTCCTGGAGAGCAGTTCTTC; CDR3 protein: CASSARTGPGEQFF
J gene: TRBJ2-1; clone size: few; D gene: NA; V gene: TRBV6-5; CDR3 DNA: TGTGCCAGCAGAATAGGAGCAAATGAGCAGTTCTTC; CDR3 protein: CASRIGANEQFF
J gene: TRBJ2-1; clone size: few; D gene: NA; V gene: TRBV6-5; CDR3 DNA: TGTGCCAGCAGTTACTGGGCCCCCTACGATGAGCAGTTCTTC; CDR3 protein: CASSYWAPYDEQFF
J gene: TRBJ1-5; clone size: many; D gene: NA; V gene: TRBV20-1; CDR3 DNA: TGCAGTGCGGTTGACACCAGTAGCAATCAGCCCCAGCATTTT; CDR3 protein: CSAVDTSSNQPQHF
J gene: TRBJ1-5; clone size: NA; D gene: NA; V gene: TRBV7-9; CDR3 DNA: TGTGCCAGCAGCTCGAGGGGTAAGCCCCAGCATTTT; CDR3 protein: CASSSRGKPQHF
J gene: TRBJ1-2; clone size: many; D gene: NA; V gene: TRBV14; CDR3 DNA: TGTGCCAGCAGCCAAGGTATCTATGGCTACACCTTC; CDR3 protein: CASSQGIYGYTF
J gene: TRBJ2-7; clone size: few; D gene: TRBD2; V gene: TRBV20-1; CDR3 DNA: TGCAGTGCTAGAGATCTTGTTAGCGGGAGCTCATGGGAGCAGTACTTC; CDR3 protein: CSARDLVSGSSWEQYF
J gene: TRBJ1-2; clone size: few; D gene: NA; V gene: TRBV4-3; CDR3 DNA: TGCGCCAGCAGCCAATCCGGATTCGGGGGCTGGGACTATGGCTACACCTTC; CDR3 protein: CASSQSGFGGWDYGYTF
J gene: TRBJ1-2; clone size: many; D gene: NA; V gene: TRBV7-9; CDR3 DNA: TGTGCCAGCAGCTTCTTAATCGTCGGAACTAACTATGGCTACACCTTC; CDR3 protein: CASSFLIVGTNYGYTF
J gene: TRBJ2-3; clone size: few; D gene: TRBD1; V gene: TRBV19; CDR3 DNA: TGTGCCAGTAGTATCGTGACAGGGTATAGCACAGATACGCAGTATTTT; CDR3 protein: CASSIVTGYSTDTQYF
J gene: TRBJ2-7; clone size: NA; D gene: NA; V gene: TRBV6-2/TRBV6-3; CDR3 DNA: TGTGCCAGCAGTTACGAGTACTACGAGCAGTACTTC; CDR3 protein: CASSYEYYEQYF
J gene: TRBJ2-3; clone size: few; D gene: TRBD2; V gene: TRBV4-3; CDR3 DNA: TGCGCCAGCAGCCAAGATCGACTAGCGGCTAGCACAGATACGCAGTATTTT; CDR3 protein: CASSQDRLAASTDTQYF
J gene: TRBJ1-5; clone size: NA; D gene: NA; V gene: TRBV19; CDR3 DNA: TGTGCCAGTAGTATTCCAAGGTCCCAAGCCCAGCATTTT; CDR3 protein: CASSIPRSQAQHF
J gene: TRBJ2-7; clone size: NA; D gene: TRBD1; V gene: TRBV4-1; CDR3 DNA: TGCGCCAGCAGCCAAGAAGGGGGGAGGACAGGGGCCAAGCAGTACTTC; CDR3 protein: CASSQEGGRTGAKQYF
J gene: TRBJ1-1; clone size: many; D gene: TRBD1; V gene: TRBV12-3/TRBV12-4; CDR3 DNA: TGTGCCAGCAGTTGGGGACAGGCTGAAGCTTTCTTT; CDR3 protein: CASSWGQAEAFF
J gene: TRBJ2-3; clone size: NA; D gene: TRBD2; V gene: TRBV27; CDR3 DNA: TGTGCCAGCAGTCCCTGGACTAGCGGAGATACGCAGTATTTT; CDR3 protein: CASSPWTSGDTQYF
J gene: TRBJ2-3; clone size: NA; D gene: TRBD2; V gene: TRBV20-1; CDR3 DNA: TGCAGTGCTGACGCTGGACTAGCGCCCTCCCCCACAGATACGCAGTATTTT; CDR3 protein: CSADAGLAPSPTDTQYF
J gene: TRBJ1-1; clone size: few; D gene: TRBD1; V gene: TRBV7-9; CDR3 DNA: TGTGCCAGCAGCTCCCCTGACAGGGTGGGTACTGAAGCTTTCTTT; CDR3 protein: CASSSPDRVGTEAFF